These 31 T cell receptor beta chains came from one sample sequenced in a study of beta chain features in type 1 diabetes. TCRB transcripts that were expressed got sequenced, as all of the isolated RNA had been reverse transcribed. TCRdb keeps only in-frame clones here, not all; method: immunoSEQ multiplex PCR. The sample has some 230,000 clones, over 8.5% seen once. Sequenced material: naive CD4+ T cells from blood. These receptors were taken from a woman aged 18-35 years in good health.

This clone turned up a few times. The CDR3 DNA reads TGTGCCAGCTCATGGGACAGGGTGTCTGGAAACACCATATATTTT. It translates to CASSWDRVSGNTIYF. The rearrangement links TRBV18 to TRBJ1-3; 9 positions agree with TRBD1. This CDR3 comprises 15 residues. The germline gives CDR1 KGHSH, CDR2 LQKENI. V lost 5 bases, J lost 1 base, and 3 bases stayed unmatched.

This clone was seen more than once but under ten times. This chain joins TRBV7-7 and TRBJ2-2; TRBD2 agrees at 10 bases. CDR3 length equals 15 residues. V was clipped by 6 bases and J by 0 bases; unmatched bases: 1. CDR1 is SSHAT, CDR2 FNYEAQ, per germline (reference sequence). The CDR3 is CASSLAGANTGELFF. For the CDR3, the DNA is TGTGCCAGCAGTCTAGCGGGGGCGAACACCGGGGAGCTGTTTTTT. The full variable domain, in which reference TRBV7-7 and TRBJ2-2 provide the parts outside the CDR3, is GAGVSQSPRYKVTKRGQDVTLRCDPISSHATLYWYQQALGQGPEFLTYFNYEAQPDKSGLPSDRFSAERPEGSISTLTIQRTEQRDSAMYRCASSLAGANTGELFFGEGSRLTVL.

V usage is TRBV5-1 and J usage is TRBJ2-5; 9 bases are a match to TRBD1. The assigned J gene may be wrong: the sequence end matches TRBJ2-7 better. The CDR3 length is 14 residues. CDR1 is SGHRS, CDR2 YFSETQ, per germline. CDR3 nucleotides: TGCGCCAGCAGCCCCGGACAGGGGTCCTACGAGCAGTACTTC. It codes for CASSPGQGSYEQYF.

This clone was recorded only once. The rearrangement joins TRBV11-3 to TRBJ2-1, with 12 nucleotides matching TRBD2. CDR3 length: 17 amino acids. In germline, CDR1 is SGHNT, CDR2 YENEEA. The V and J ends lost 3 bases and 7 bases, in that order; junction bases with no gene match: 10. The CDR3 DNA reads as TGTGCCAGCAGCTTCCTAGCGGGAGGGCCGGTGGGGAATGAGCAGTTCTTC. Its protein product is CASSFLAGGPVGNEQFF.

This clone was seen ten or more times. The J gene is TRBJ1-6, the V gene TRBV13, with 9 positions matching TRBD1. The V gene's germline CDR1 is PRHDT and CDR2 FYEKMQ (reference sequence). The CDR3 contains 13 residues. J gave up 9 bases and V 5 bases, and 2 bases lay outside the gene matches. CDR3 region: CASSADRGSPLHF. The CDR3 coding sequence is TGTGCCAGCAGCGCGGACAGGGGTTCACCCCTCCACTTT.

The chain carries TRBV19 and TRBJ2-1, with 12 bases lining up with TRBD1. The CDR3 loop spans 16 amino acids. With V trimmed by 1 base and J by 8 bases, 6 bases remained unmatched. The V gene's germline CDR1 is LNHDA and CDR2 SQIVND (reference sequence). The CDR3 spells CASSIGGQGAVYEQFF. CDR3 sequence (DNA): TGTGCCAGTAGTATAGGGGGACAGGGGGCAGTCTATGAGCAGTTCTTC.

The genes are TRBV7-9 and TRBJ2-1, with 13 bases identical to TRBD2. The ends lost 5 bases at V and 6 bases at J; junction bases unmatched: 4. The CDR3 has 15 residues. Per the germline V gene, CDR1 is SEHNR and CDR2 is FQNEAQ (reference sequence). The CDR3 DNA reads as TGTGCCAGCAGCCCCGGGACTAGCGGGACCAATGAGCAGTTCTTC. It yields the protein CASSPGTSGTNEQFF. The variable domain in full, with the rest retrieved from reference TRBV7-9 and TRBJ2-1, is DTGVSQNPRHKITKRGQNVTFRCDPISEHNRLYWYRQTLGQGPEFLTYFQNEAQLEKSRLLSDRFSAERPKGSFSTLEIQRTEQGDSAMYLCASSPGTSGTNEQFFGPGTRLTVL.

CDR3 residues: CASIRDSGYGYTF. CDR3 DNA: TGTGCCAGTATTCGGGACAGCGGCTATGGCTACACCTTC. The rearrangement uses TRBV19 and TRBJ1-2; 7 bases fit TRBD1. CDR3 length: 13 amino acids. Germline CDR1 is LNHDA and CDR2 is SQIVND (reference sequence). V lost 7 bases and J lost 4; bases outside the gene matches: 6.

This clone showed up just a few times. V and J are TRBV5-1 and TRBJ2-7, with TRBD1 as a possible D gene (6 bases). Deletions cut 4 bases from V and 6 bases from J, with 11 bases between. The CDR3 covers 12 residues. The germline CDR1 and CDR2 sequences are SGHRS and YFSETQ. CDR3 loop: CASSPQGSEQYF. CDR3 sequence (DNA): TGCGCCAGCAGCCCTCAGGGGTCCGAGCAGTACTTC.

The chain combines TRBV5-6 with TRBJ2-1; 11 nucleotides align to TRBD2. The germline CDR1 and CDR2 sequences are SGHDT and YYEEEE. CDR3 length equals 16 residues. V shed 4 bases, J shed 5 bases, and the junction held 8 bases outside the gene matches. The CDR3 is CASSLPGLAEDNEQFF. For the CDR3, the DNA is TGTGCCAGCAGCCTTCCGGGACTAGCGGAAGACAATGAGCAGTTCTTC.

The V gene is TRBV19, the J gene TRBJ2-2; 10 nucleotides match TRBD1. The CDR3 spans 15 residues. Per the germline V gene, CDR1 is LNHDA and CDR2 is SQIVND (reference sequence). The V gene end was trimmed by 8 bases and the J gene end by 3 bases; junction bases not matched to a gene: 6. The CDR3 DNA reads as TGTGCCAGTCTGATGGGGACAGGGGACACCGGGGAGCTGTTTTTT. Amino acid sequence: CASLMGTGDTGELFF.

This clone was counted between two and nine times. The chain has TRBV7-8 and TRBJ2-7; 8 positions match TRBD1. The V and J ends lost 5 bases and 1 base, in that order; junction bases with no gene match: 10. There are 16 residues in the CDR3. CDR1 is SGHVS, CDR2 FQNEAQ, per germline. The CDR3 nucleotides read TGTGCCAGCAGCACATACGACAGGGGTCCATCCTACGAGCAGTACTTC. This gives the protein CASSTYDRGPSYEQYF.

This clone was observed a few times. V is TRBV12-5 and J is TRBJ1-1; D is unresolved. V was shortened by 3 bases and J by 1 base, with 9 bases between the two germline ends. Per the germline V gene, CDR1 is LGHNT and CDR2 is FRNRAP. The CDR3 extends over 14 amino acids. The CDR3 region has the DNA TGTGCTAGTGGTTTTCTCACCGGGAACACTGAAGCTTTCTTT. Translation gives CASGFLTGNTEAFF.

V is TRBV7-9 and J is TRBJ2-5; 7 bases map to TRBD1. Trimming took 3 bases from V and 5 from J; bases not matched to a gene: 9. CDR3 length equals 15 residues. CDR1 and CDR2 from the germline V gene are SEHNR and FQNEAQ (reference sequence). The CDR3 region is CASSFAHRGPETQYF. In DNA, the CDR3 is TGTGCCAGCAGCTTCGCGCACAGGGGTCCGGAGACCCAGTACTTC.

The V gene is TRBV29-1, the J gene TRBJ1-1; no clear D gene. V lost 5 bases and J lost 8, with 3 bases in between. This CDR3 spans 8 amino acids. Per germline, CDR1 SQVTM and CDR2 ANQGSEA. This chain's CDR3 is CSVSEAFF. The DNA for the CDR3 is TGCAGCGTTTCGGAAGCTTTCTTT.

This clone was counted between two and nine times. The J gene is TRBJ2-6, the V gene TRBV7-2; no reliable D call. With 1 base removed from V and 0 bases from J, the gap between germline ends came to 10 bases. Per the germline V gene, CDR1 is SGHTA and CDR2 is FQGNSA. This CDR3 spans 17 amino acids. The CDR3 loop reads CASSLVAGRSGANVLTF. DNA for the CDR3: TGTGCCAGCAGCTTAGTGGCAGGCCGCTCTGGGGCCAACGTCCTGACTTTC. Filled out from reference TRBV7-2 and TRBJ2-6, the complete variable domain reads GAGVSQSPSNKVTEKGKDVELRCDPISGHTALYWYRQSLGQGLEFLIYFQGNSAPDKSGLPSDRFSAERTGGSVSTLTIQRTQQEDSAVYLCASSLVAGRSGANVLTFGAGSRLTVL.

This clone turned up a few times. The CDR3 DNA is TGTGCCTGGAGCGCCGGACTAGCTCCCTACAATGAGCAGTTCTTC. Translation: CAWSAGLAPYNEQFF. The rearrangement links TRBV30 to TRBJ2-1; TRBD2 matches 8 bases. Germline loops: CDR1 GTSNPN, CDR2 SVGIG (reference sequence). The V gene end was trimmed by 3 bases and the J gene end by 2 bases; junction bases not matched to a gene: 6. This CDR3 spans 15 amino acids.

This clone was seen a handful of times. The chain joins TRBV6-1 to TRBJ1-1, with D maybe TRBD1 (6 bases). The CDR3 has 13 amino acids. Trimming pared 6 bases from V and 4 bases from J, leaving 12 bases between. Looked up from germline, CDR1 is MNHNS and CDR2 is SASEGT. The CDR3 sequence is CASRERGGTEAFF. The CDR3 bases are TGTGCCAGCAGGGAGAGGGGGGGCACTGAAGCTTTCTTT.

This clone was seen more than once but under ten times. V and J are TRBV7-9 and TRBJ2-1; D possibly corresponds to TRBD1 (5 bases). The CDR3 loop spans 15 amino acids. CDR1 and CDR2 (germline): SEHNR, FQNEAQ (reference sequence). V was clipped by 3 bases and J by 8 bases, with 17 bases between them. This CDR3 reads CASSLGQGGFHEQFF. The CDR3 DNA reads as TGTGCCAGCAGCTTGGGGCAGGGCGGCTTCCATGAGCAGTTCTTC.

This clone was seen more than once but under ten times. The chain combines TRBV7-9 with TRBJ1-1; D gene ambiguous. Germline-derived CDR1 and CDR2 are SEHNR and FQNEAQ (reference sequence). The CDR3 runs to 14 residues. V lost 1 base and J 0 bases, leaving 6 bases between the germline ends. CDR3 region: CASSLGTVNTEAFF. As DNA, the CDR3 is TGTGCCAGCAGCTTAGGGACTGTGAACACTGAAGCTTTCTTT. Filled out from reference TRBV7-9 and TRBJ1-1, the complete variable domain reads DTGVSQNPRHKITKRGQNVTFRCDPISEHNRLYWYRQTLGQGPEFLTYFQNEAQLEKSRLLSDRFSAERPKGSFSTLEIQRTEQGDSAMYLCASSLGTVNTEAFFGQGTRLTVV.

This clone was seen a few times. The V and J genes are TRBV5-1 and TRBJ2-4, with TRBD1 matching over 7 bases. V lost 1 base and J lost 0; bases outside the gene matches: 4. Germline V lookup: CDR1 SGHRS, CDR2 YFSETQ. This CDR3 is 16 amino acids long. This chain's CDR3 is CASSLPGTAAKNIQYF. The CDR3 DNA is TGCGCCAGCAGCTTGCCCGGGACAGCAGCCAAAAACATTCAGTACTTC.

This chain connects TRBV6-1 to TRBJ2-5; 10 bases match TRBD2. Germline lookup yields CDR1 MNHNS and CDR2 SASEGT. The CDR3 is made up of 14 amino acids. Unmatched junction bases numbered 10, after V lost 6 bases and J lost 9 bases. The CDR3, as DNA: TGTGCCAGCAGCCGCGGACTAGCGGCGCAGGCCCAGTACTTC. Amino acid sequence: CASSRGLAAQAQYF.

The chain links TRBV18 to TRBJ1-4; TRBD1 agrees at 8 bases. There are 15 residues in the CDR3. CDR1 KGHSH and CDR2 LQKENI come from the germline V gene. The J segment lost 5 bases and the V segment lost 3 bases, leaving 5 bases of the junction unmatched. This chain's CDR3 is CASSPSGTGNEKLFF. CDR3 sequence (DNA): TGTGCCAGCTCACCGTCCGGGACAGGCAATGAAAAACTGTTTTTT. Based on the CDR3 plus reference TRBV18 and TRBJ1-4, the full variable domain is NAGVMQNPRHLVRRRGQEARLRCSPMKGHSHVYWYRQLPEEGLKFMVYLQKENIIDESGMPKERFSAEFPKEGPSILRIQQVVRGDSAAYFCASSPSGTGNEKLFFGSGTQLSVL.

The chain links TRBV5-1 to TRBJ2-7, with TRBD2 matching over 9 bases. The germline V gene has CDR1 SGHRS and CDR2 YFSETQ. The CDR3 sequence is 15 residues long. The trim removed 1 base at V and 2 bases at J, leaving 4 bases unmatched. In DNA, the CDR3 is TGCGCCAGCAGCTTGAGGACTAGCGTACCCTACGAGCAGTACTTC. The encoded protein is CASSLRTSVPYEQYF. Looking up the rest from reference TRBV5-1 and TRBJ2-7 gives the full variable domain: KAGVTQTPRYLIKTRGQQVTLSCSPISGHRSVSWYQQTPGQGLQFLFEYFSETQRNKGNFPGRFSGRQFSNSRSEMNVSTLELGDSALYLCASSLRTSVPYEQYFGPGTRLTVT.

The chain combines TRBV13 with TRBJ1-2; D unclear. Germline lookup yields CDR1 PRHDT and CDR2 FYEKMQ (reference sequence). The V end was cut by 5 bases, the J end by 8 bases, with 21 bases between. The CDR3 is 15 amino acids. CDR3 region: CASSPRRGGLRGYTF. The CDR3 DNA follows: TGTGCCAGCAGCCCCCGGCGGGGAGGCTTGCGGGGCTACACCTTC.

This clone was observed a handful of times. Relative to the germline gene, one junction end is altered; a read error may explain this. This chain links TRBV30 with TRBJ2-1; the match to TRBD2 covers 10 bases. The CDR3 length is 13 residues. The germline V gene has CDR1 GTSNPN and CDR2 SVGIG (reference sequence). The CDR3 DNA is TGTGCCAGGAGCGGGGGGGCCTACAATGAGCAGTTCTTC. Residues: CARSGGAYNEQFF.

This clone turned up a few times. The rearrangement links TRBV19 to TRBJ2-6, with a possible D match to TRBD2 (5 bases). The CDR3 covers 17 residues. Per germline, CDR1 LNHDA and CDR2 SQIVND (reference sequence). V lost 7 bases and J 0 bases, leaving 16 bases between the germline ends. The CDR3 loop is CASTRLWTASGANVLTF. CDR3 nucleotide sequence: TGTGCCAGTACCCGACTCTGGACTGCCTCTGGGGCCAACGTCCTGACTTTC.

In its sample, this clone was seen a few times. The chain employs TRBV7-8 and TRBJ2-1; 15 nucleotides match TRBD2. With V trimmed by 5 bases and J by 4 bases, 9 bases remained unmatched. Germline CDR1 is SGHVS and CDR2 is FQNEAQ. The CDR3 covers 18 residues. The CDR3 DNA sequence: TGTGCCAGCAGCCCGGGACTAGCGGGGGGCCGCACGTACAATGAGCAGTTCTTC. This translates into CASSPGLAGGRTYNEQFF.

The chain links TRBV7-2 to TRBJ2-5; possibly TRBD2 for D (8 bases). V was pared by 1 base and J by 5 bases, with 26 bases between. The CDR3 runs 19 residues. Germline CDR1 is SGHTA and CDR2 is FQGNSA. The CDR3 region has the DNA TGTGCCAGCAGCTTAGAGGGGGCTAGCGGGTCCTTTCGGGGGGAGACCCAGTACTTC. Translated, it gives CASSLEGASGSFRGETQYF.

This clone appeared a few times. In nucleotides, the CDR3 is TGTGCCAGCAGCCGTCGACAGGGCGGAGGCACTGAAGCTTTCTTT. Translated, it gives CASSRRQGGGTEAFF. The chain employs TRBV25-1 and TRBJ1-1; 7 nucleotides match TRBD1. Germline V gene lookup returns CDR1 MGHDK and CDR2 SYGVNS. The CDR3 is 15 amino acids. J gave up 4 bases and V 6 bases, and 11 bases lay outside the gene matches.

In its sample, this clone was seen a few times. The J gene is TRBJ1-1, the V gene TRBV30; D is unresolved. The CDR3 has 12 residues. Trimming took off 1 base at V and 4 bases at J, with 7 bases between the two ends. Germline V CDR1 and CDR2: GTSNPN, SVGIG (reference sequence). The CDR3 loop reads CAWSAGGTEAFF. DNA for the CDR3: TGTGCCTGGAGTGCGGGAGGCACTGAAGCTTTCTTT.